This TCR beta chain was recorded in a study of blood T cell repertoires in COVID-19. Study at large: In each case, the material was cDNA or gDNA derived from T cells, B-cell-depleted T cells, or PBMCs.

Generated by immunoSEQ multiplex PCR, the TCRdb table keeps only in-frame clones and is missing some. This table has about 150,000 clones, 84% appearing once. Per the germline V gene, CDR1 is SGHTA and CDR2 is FQGNSA. The CDR3 loop spans 12 amino acids. On this clone itself: One end of the junction is discordant with germline, which a read error may explain.

The V gene is TRBV7-2, the J gene TRBJ1-1; D unresolved. Specimen: peripheral blood. This receptor was identified in a human donor in a cohort sampled during active COVID-19. CDR3 in amino acids: CASSFSNSEAFF. The CDR3 DNA follows: TGTGCCAGCAGCTTTTCTAACAGTGAAGCTTTCTTT.